The 20 T cell receptor beta chains below were found in one sample sequenced in a study of T cell responses to AZD1222 COVID-19 vaccine. Libraries were prepared by immunoSEQ multiplex PCR; TCRdb keeps only in-frame clonotypes and omits some of them. The sample yields roughly 150,000 clones, around 90% seen once. Sequences were derived from peripheral blood, sampled 28 days after the second AZD1222 dose. All receptors derive from an adult who received the AZD1222 COVID-19 vaccine.

The gene calls are TRBV28 and TRBJ2-5, with TRBD1 matching 11 bases. J was trimmed by 2 bases and V by 5 bases; bases with no gene match: 7. Germline V lookup: CDR1 MDHEN, CDR2 SYDVKM. This CDR3 is built from 16 residues. The DNA for the CDR3 is TGTGCCAGCAGTCGGACAGGGGGCGGGTTACAAGAGACCCAGTACTTC. Translation gives CASSRTGGGLQETQYF.

DNA of the CDR3: TGTGCCAGCAGCCAAGACCTGGCTAACAGGGTCATCACAGATACGCAGTATTTT. Its translation is CASSQDLANRVITDTQYF. V and J are TRBV4-2 and TRBJ2-3, with D perhaps TRBD1 (6 bases). Deletions cut 0 bases from V and 2 bases from J, with 18 bases between. CDR1 is LGHNA, CDR2 YNFKEQ, per germline. The CDR3 contains 18 residues.

This chain joins TRBV11-2 and TRBJ1-4; D unresolved. The CDR3 is made up of 13 amino acids. V lost 2 bases and J lost 7, with 8 bases in between. Germline V CDR1 and CDR2: SGHAT, FQNNGV. The CDR3 region has the DNA TGTGCCAGCAGCTTATATGGGTCTGAAAAACTGTTTTTT. It specifies CASSLYGSEKLFF. The variable domain in full, completed from reference TRBV11-2 and TRBJ1-4, reads EAGVAQSPRYKIIEKRQSVAFWCNPISGHATLYWYQQILGQGPKLLIQFQNNGVVDDSQLPKDRFSAERLKGVDSTLKIQPAKLEDSAVYLCASSLYGSEKLFFGSGTQLSVL.

This sequence joins TRBV4-1 and TRBJ1-1; D is unresolved. V was shortened by 1 base and J by 2 bases, with 8 bases between the two germline ends. CDR1 is MGHRA and CDR2 is YSYEKL in the germline V gene. CDR3 length: 14 amino acids. Here the CDR3 reads CASSQAQINTEAFF. The CDR3, as DNA: TGCGCCAGCAGCCAAGCACAGATTAACACTGAAGCTTTCTTT.

The chain combines TRBV2 with TRBJ2-3; D is possibly TRBD2 (6 bases). V shed 3 bases and J shed 4 bases, with 8 bases lying between them. CDR3 length: 13 residues. Germline V gene lookup returns CDR1 SNHLY and CDR2 FYNNEI. The CDR3 sequence is CASSDGSADTQYF. The CDR3, as DNA: TGTGCCAGCAGTGACGGGAGTGCAGATACGCAGTATTTT.

This clone was counted a few times. This CDR3 reads CSASTDTQYF. CDR3 bases: TGCAGTGCTAGCACAGATACGCAGTATTTT. The rearrangement links TRBV20-1 to TRBJ2-3, with no clear D. V lost 3 bases to trimming and J lost 2 bases, with 0 bases between them. The germline CDR1 and CDR2 sequences are DFQATT and SNEGSKA (reference sequence). The CDR3 loop spans 10 amino acids.

This clone was found once. The rearrangement joins TRBV19 to TRBJ1-4; D is perhaps TRBD1 (5 bases). The germline V and J ends were trimmed by 4 bases and 4 bases, with 16 bases remaining between them. Germline V gene data show CDR1 as LNHDA and CDR2 as SQIVND (reference sequence). The CDR3 spans 16 residues. The chain's CDR3 is CASSSGMGDINEKLFF. In DNA form, the CDR3 reads TGTGCCAGTAGTAGCGGTATGGGGGATATTAATGAAAAACTGTTTTTT.

This rearrangement joins TRBV6-6 to TRBJ1-2; 7 bases align to TRBD1. The CDR3 is 14 residues long. Per the germline V gene, CDR1 is MNHNY and CDR2 is SVGAGI (reference sequence). V dropped 4 bases and J dropped 2; count of bases not matched to a gene: 4. CDR3 in amino acids: CASSSQTGNYGYTF. The CDR3 nucleotides read TGTGCCAGCAGTTCCCAGACAGGGAACTATGGCTACACCTTC.

The chain carries TRBV3-1 (or the pseudogene TRBV3-2) and TRBJ2-3, with 9 nucleotides matching TRBD1. The CDR3 totals 15 residues. Per germline, CDR1 LGHDT and CDR2 YNNKEL (reference sequence). Unmatched junction bases numbered 2, after V lost 4 bases and J lost 0 bases. The DNA for the CDR3 is TGTGCCAGCAGCCGGGACAGGGCTAGCACAGATACGCAGTATTTT. Amino acid sequence: CASSRDRASTDTQYF.

The chain carries TRBV4-1 and TRBJ1-2; D may be TRBD1 (5 bases). V dropped 0 bases and J dropped 2 bases, with 13 bases sitting between them. Germline values: CDR1 MGHRA, CDR2 YSYEKL. The CDR3 spans 16 residues. Written as DNA, the CDR3 is TGCGCCAGCAGCCAAGATGCCCAGGGATGGAACTATGGCTACACCTTC. This encodes CASSQDAQGWNYGYTF.

This clone was observed once. V gene TRBV10-3 combines with J gene TRBJ1-6; no clear D gene. The germline V gene has CDR1 ENHRY and CDR2 SYGVKD. The CDR3 runs to 13 residues. The V end lost 1 base, the J end lost 7 bases, and 5 bases lay between the germline ends. For the CDR3, the DNA is TGTGCCATCAGTGAGTTGACCAATTCACCCCTCCACTTT. Its protein is CAISELTNSPLHF.

The chain joins TRBV28 to TRBJ1-5; 8 bases align to TRBD1. The CDR3 covers 13 residues. The germline V gene has CDR1 MDHEN and CDR2 SYDVKM. J lost 2 bases, V lost 6 bases, and 0 bases had no gene match. The CDR3 sequence is CASRTGGNQPQHF. In DNA, the CDR3 is TGTGCCAGCAGGACAGGGGGCAATCAGCCCCAGCATTTT. The entire variable domain, with the rest obtained from reference TRBV28 and TRBJ1-5, is as follows: DVKVTQSSRYLVKRTGEKVFLECVQDMDHENMFWYRQDPGLGLRLIYFSYDVKMKEKGDIPEGYSVSREKKERFSLILESASTNQTSMYLCASRTGGNQPQHFGDGTRLSIL.

The sample holds one count of this clone. The J gene is TRBJ1-3, the V gene TRBV28, with D tentatively TRBD1 (5 bases). The CDR3 totals 15 residues. Germline V gene data show CDR1 as MDHEN and CDR2 as SYDVKM. V lost 4 bases and J 0 bases, leaving 10 bases between the germline ends. CDR3 amino acids: CASSSFRVSGNTIYF. The CDR3 coding sequence is TGTGCCAGCAGTTCGTTCAGGGTCTCTGGAAACACCATATATTTT.

This rearrangement joins TRBV9 to TRBJ2-3; no definite D call. The germline V and J ends were trimmed by 4 bases and 2 bases, with 8 bases remaining between them. CDR3 length: 13 amino acids. CDR1 is SGDLS and CDR2 is YYNGEE in the germline V gene. CDR3 amino acids: CASSSSPTDTQYF. CDR3 nucleotides: TGTGCCAGCAGCAGCAGCCCCACAGATACGCAGTATTTT.

This clone was counted once. The chain couples TRBV24-1 to TRBJ1-5, with D perhaps matching TRBD1 (6 bases). This CDR3 has 13 amino acids. Germline V gene lookup returns CDR1 KGHDR and CDR2 SFDVKD. V lost 3 bases, J lost 9 bases, and 11 bases lay in between. CDR3 sequence: CATSDRIGGPQHF. The CDR3 nucleotides read TGTGCCACCAGTGATCGTATAGGGGGGCCCCAGCATTTT.

This clone showed up just once. The V call is TRBV27, the J call TRBJ1-5; no clear D. The germline V gene has CDR1 MNHEY and CDR2 SMNVEV (reference sequence). V was trimmed by 6 bases and J by 0 bases, leaving 12 bases between them. The CDR3 runs 15 residues. The CDR3 spells CASRNGINSNQPQHF. The CDR3 region has the DNA TGTGCCAGCAGAAACGGGATCAATAGCAATCAGCCCCAGCATTTT.

The rearrangement joins TRBV12-3 or TRBV12-4 to TRBJ2-1; 10 nucleotides align to TRBD1. V was clipped by 6 bases and J by 6 bases; unmatched bases: 2. CDR3 length: 13 residues. The CDR3 nucleotides are TGTGCCAGCAGGGGGGACAGGGGCAATGAGCAGTTCTTC. Translation gives CASRGDRGNEQFF.

The J gene is TRBJ1-2, the V gene TRBV5-1, with D perhaps matching TRBD1 (6 bases). The V and J ends lost 4 bases and 8 bases respectively, with 18 bases between them. The CDR3 length is 14 residues. Germline lookup yields CDR1 SGHRS and CDR2 YFSETQ. The CDR3 nucleotides read TGCGCCAGCAGCCCGGGGGCGACGGACTGGGGCTACACCTTC. Its protein is CASSPGATDWGYTF.

The chain is built from TRBV7-8 and TRBJ1-6; D possibly corresponds to TRBD1 (6 bases). Germline V gene sequence: CDR1 SGHVS, CDR2 FQNEAQ. The CDR3 sequence is 15 residues long. V was pared by 7 bases and J by 5 bases, with 15 bases between. The CDR3 reads CASTLQGRDNSPLHF. DNA of the CDR3: TGTGCCAGCACACTACAGGGTAGGGATAATTCACCCCTCCACTTT.

This clone was picked up a small number of times. The chain employs TRBV18 and TRBJ2-3; D is undetermined. Trimming took 0 bases from V and 4 from J, leaving 11 bases between them. The CDR3 extends over 15 amino acids. The germline gives CDR1 KGHSH, CDR2 LQKENI. The CDR3 spells CASSPPNPRADTQYF. DNA of the CDR3: TGTGCCAGCTCACCACCGAACCCTCGGGCAGATACGCAGTATTTT.